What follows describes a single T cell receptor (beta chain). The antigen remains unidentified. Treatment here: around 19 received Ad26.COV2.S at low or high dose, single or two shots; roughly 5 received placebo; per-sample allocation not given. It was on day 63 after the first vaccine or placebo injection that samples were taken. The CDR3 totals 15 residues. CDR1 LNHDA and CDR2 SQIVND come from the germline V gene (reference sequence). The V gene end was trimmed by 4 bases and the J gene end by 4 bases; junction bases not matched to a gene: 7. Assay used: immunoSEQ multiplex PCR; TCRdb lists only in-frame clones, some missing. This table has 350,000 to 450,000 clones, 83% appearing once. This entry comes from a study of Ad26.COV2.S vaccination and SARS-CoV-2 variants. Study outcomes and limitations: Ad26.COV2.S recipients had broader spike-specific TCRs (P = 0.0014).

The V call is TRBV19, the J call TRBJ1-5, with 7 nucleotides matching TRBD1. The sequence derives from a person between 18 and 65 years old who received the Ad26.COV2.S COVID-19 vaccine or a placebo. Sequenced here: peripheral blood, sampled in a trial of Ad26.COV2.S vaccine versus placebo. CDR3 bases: TGTGCCAGTAGTAGGACCGGGACAGTTAATCAGCCCCAGCATTTT. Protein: CASSRTGTVNQPQHF.